This passage covers 8 T cell receptor beta chains from one sample sequenced in a study of post-analysis software for immune sequencing data. Broader study findings: Relative to controls, patients had 4 or 5 TRBV segments at higher frequency, with TRBV5-6, TRBV5-1 and TRBV20-1 among these.

The TCR beta cDNA libraries carried unique molecular identifiers. TCRdb re-called the PCR reads through MiXCR, storing one row per CDR3 protein. The data show more than 350,000 distinct CDR3 sequences, 30% to 45% seen once. Their recognized antigens are unknown. The sequencing input was blood. The source of these receptors is a girl aged 2 to 9 with multiple sclerosis.

This chain joins TRBV5-6 and TRBJ2-3; 9 nucleotides align to TRBD2. The CDR3 is 14 amino acids. Germline loops: CDR1 SGHDT, CDR2 YYEEEE. The trim removed 4 bases at V and 5 bases at J, leaving 5 bases unmatched. Written as DNA, the CDR3 is TGTGCCAGCAGCATTAGCGGGGGAGTAGATACGCAGTATTTT. This codes for CASSISGGVDTQYF.

This clonotype has just one count. This chain links TRBV12-3 or TRBV12-4 with TRBJ2-3; the D is unclear. The V end lost 3 bases, the J end lost 4 bases, and 14 bases lay between the germline ends. This CDR3 contains 15 residues. The CDR3 loop reads CASSFVRQSADTQYF. In DNA, the CDR3 is TGTGCCAGCAGTTTCGTAAGGCAGAGCGCAGATACGCAGTATTTT.

The chain has TRBV20-1 and TRBJ1-5; the D is unclear. Per the germline V gene, CDR1 is DFQATT and CDR2 is SNEGSKA (reference sequence). Trimming cost V 2 bases and J 4 bases, with 15 bases left between them. This CDR3 region has 15 residues. This CDR3 reads CSARPTVPGNQPQHF. CDR3 DNA: TGCAGTGCTAGACCGACCGTGCCCGGTAATCAGCCCCAGCATTTT.

V gene TRBV25-1 combines with J gene TRBJ1-1; 8 bases fit TRBD1. Germline values: CDR1 MGHDK, CDR2 SYGVNS. The J segment lost 5 bases and the V segment lost 1 base, leaving 12 bases of the junction unmatched. CDR3 length: 17 residues. The CDR3 bases are TGTGCCAGCAGTGAATTAGTGGCAGGGGGCGAGAAAACTGAAGCTTTCTTT. Amino acids: CASSELVAGGEKTEAFF.

The J gene is TRBJ1-1, the V gene TRBV12-3 or TRBV12-4; 7 bases are shared with TRBD1. With V trimmed by 3 bases and J by 5 bases, 9 bases remained unmatched. This CDR3 has 15 residues. CDR3: CASSFGQVSRTEAFF. CDR3 DNA sequence: TGTGCCAGCAGTTTTGGACAGGTTAGTCGGACTGAAGCTTTCTTT.

This chain uses TRBV18 with TRBJ2-1, with 7 bases identical to TRBD2. The CDR3 is 14 residues long. Germline CDR1 reads KGHSH; CDR2 reads LQKENI. V lost 3 bases, J lost 7 bases, and 6 bases stayed unmatched. The chain's CDR3 is CASSPARGGNEQFF. The DNA of the CDR3 is TGTGCCAGCTCACCGGCCCGGGGAGGGAATGAGCAGTTCTTC.

The chain recombines TRBV5-5 with TRBJ2-5, with D possibly being TRBD2 (6 bases). The CDR3 length is 14 residues. Deletions cut 4 bases from V and 11 bases from J, with 21 bases between. CDR1 and CDR2 from the germline V gene are SGHKS and YYEKEE (reference sequence). CDR3 DNA: TGTGCCAGCAGCGTGGGCCCGGGACTCTTGGTGCAGTACTTC. It is translated as CASSVGPGLLVQYF.

Worth noting for this clonotype: Relative to the germline gene, one junction end is altered; a read error may explain this. V and J are TRBV10-3 and TRBJ2-5, with 10 bases fitting TRBD1. This CDR3 has 13 residues. Per germline, CDR1 ENHRY and CDR2 SYGVKD. As DNA, the CDR3 is TGTGCCATCAGCCGGACAGGGGGAGAGACCCGGTACTTC. It codes for CAISRTGGETRYF.